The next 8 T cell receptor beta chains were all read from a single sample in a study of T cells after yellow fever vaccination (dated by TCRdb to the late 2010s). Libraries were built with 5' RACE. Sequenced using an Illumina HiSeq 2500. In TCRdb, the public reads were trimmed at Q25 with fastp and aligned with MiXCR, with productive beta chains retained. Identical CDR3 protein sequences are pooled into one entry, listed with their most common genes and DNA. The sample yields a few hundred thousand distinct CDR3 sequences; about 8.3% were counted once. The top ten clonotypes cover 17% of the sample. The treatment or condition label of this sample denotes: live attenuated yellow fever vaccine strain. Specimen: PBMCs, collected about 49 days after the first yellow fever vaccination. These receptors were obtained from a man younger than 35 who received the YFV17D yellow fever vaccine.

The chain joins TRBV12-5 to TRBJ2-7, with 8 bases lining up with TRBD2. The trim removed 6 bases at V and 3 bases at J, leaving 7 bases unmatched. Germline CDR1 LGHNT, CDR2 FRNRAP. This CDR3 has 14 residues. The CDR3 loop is CASGQDSGVYEQYV. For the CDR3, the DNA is TGTGCTAGTGGCCAAGATAGCGGGGTCTACGAGCAGTACGTC.

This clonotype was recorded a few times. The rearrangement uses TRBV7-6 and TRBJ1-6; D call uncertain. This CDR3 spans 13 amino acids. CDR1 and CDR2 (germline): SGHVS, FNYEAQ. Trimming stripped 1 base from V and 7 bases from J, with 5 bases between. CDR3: CASSLGVNSPLHF. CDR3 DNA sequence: TGTGCCAGCAGCTTAGGAGTAAATTCACCCCTCCACTTT.

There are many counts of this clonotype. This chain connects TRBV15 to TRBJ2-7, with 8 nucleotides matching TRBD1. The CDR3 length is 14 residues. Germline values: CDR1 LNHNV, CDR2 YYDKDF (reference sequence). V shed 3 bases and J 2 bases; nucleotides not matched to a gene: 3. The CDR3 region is CATSSGTGPYEQYV. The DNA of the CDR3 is TGTGCCACCAGCAGCGGGACAGGACCCTACGAGCAGTACGTC.

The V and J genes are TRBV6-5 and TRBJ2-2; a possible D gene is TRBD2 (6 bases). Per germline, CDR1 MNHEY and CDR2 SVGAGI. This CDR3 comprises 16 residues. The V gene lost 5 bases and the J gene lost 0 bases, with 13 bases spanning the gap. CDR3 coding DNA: TGTGCCAGCAGTCTCGAACCGGGGGCGAACACCGGGGAGCTGTTTTTT. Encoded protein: CASSLEPGANTGELFF.

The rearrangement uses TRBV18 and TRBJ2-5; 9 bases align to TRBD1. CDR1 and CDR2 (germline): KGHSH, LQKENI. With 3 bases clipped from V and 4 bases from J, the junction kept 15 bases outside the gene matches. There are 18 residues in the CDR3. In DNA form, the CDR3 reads TGTGCCAGCTCACCTGTGTTTTCGCCCGGGACAGGGAGAGAGACCCAGTACTTC. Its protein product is CASSPVFSPGTGRETQYF.

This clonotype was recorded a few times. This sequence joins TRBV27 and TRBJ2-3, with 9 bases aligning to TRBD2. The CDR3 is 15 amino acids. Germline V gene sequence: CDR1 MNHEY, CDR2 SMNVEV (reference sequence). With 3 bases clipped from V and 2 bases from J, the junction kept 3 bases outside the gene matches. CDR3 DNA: TGTGCCAGCAGTTTTGGACTAGCGCTCACAGATACGCAGTATTTT. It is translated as CASSFGLALTDTQYF.

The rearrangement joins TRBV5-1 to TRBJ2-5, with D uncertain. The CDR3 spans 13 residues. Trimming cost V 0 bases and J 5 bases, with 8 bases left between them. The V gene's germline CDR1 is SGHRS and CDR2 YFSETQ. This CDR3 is CASSLGLPETQYF. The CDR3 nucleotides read TGCGCCAGCAGCTTGGGGCTCCCGGAGACCCAGTACTTC.

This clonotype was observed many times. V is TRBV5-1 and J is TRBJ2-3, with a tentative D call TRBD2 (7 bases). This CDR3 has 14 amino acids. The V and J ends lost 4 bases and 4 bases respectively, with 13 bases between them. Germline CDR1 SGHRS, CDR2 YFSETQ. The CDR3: CASSMGGPADTQYF. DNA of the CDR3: TGCGCCAGCAGCATGGGGGGGCCGGCAGATACGCAGTATTTT.